The 18 T cell receptor beta chains listed next were all sequenced from one sample in a study of blood T cell repertoires in COVID-19. Here immunoSEQ multiplex PCR was the method, and the copy in TCRdb shows in-frame clones only, minus some. The sample consists of approximately 88,000 clones, 70% to 90% of them appearing once. The specimen sequenced was peripheral blood. These receptors were taken from a woman in her 70s with acute or convalescent COVID-19.

The rearrangement joins TRBV6-1 to TRBJ2-5; D is unclear. CDR1 MNHNS and CDR2 SASEGT come from the germline V gene. This CDR3 spans 12 amino acids. The V gene lost 5 bases and the J gene lost 3 bases, with 7 bases spanning the gap. CDR3 DNA: TGTGCCAGCAGTAGAGGTAAAGAGACCCAGTACTTC. Amino acid sequence: CASSRGKETQYF.

Here the CDR3 reads CASRTEVNQPQHF. The DNA for the CDR3 is TGTGCCAGCAGGACAGAGGTGAATCAGCCCCAGCATTTT. The chain employs TRBV2 and TRBJ1-5, with D possibly matching TRBD1 (5 bases). The CDR3 length is 13 residues. From germline, CDR1 is SNHLY and CDR2 FYNNEI. The ends were cut back, 6 bases at V and 4 bases at J, with 10 bases in the middle. Drawing the rest from reference TRBV2 and TRBJ1-5, the complete variable domain is EPEVTQTPSHQVTQMGQEVILRCVPISNHLYFYWYRQILGQKVEFLVSFYNNEISEKSEIFDDQFSVERPDGSNFTLKIRSTKLEDSAMYFCASRTEVNQPQHFGDGTRLSIL.

In its sample, this clone was seen many times. The chain has TRBV19 and TRBJ1-6; no clear D. V was shortened by 7 bases and J by 0 bases, with 10 bases between the two germline ends. Germline assignment: CDR1 LNHDA and CDR2 SQIVND (reference sequence). CDR3 length: 15 residues. In nucleotides, the CDR3 is TGTGCCAGTATGAGGAGGTCCTCCTATAATTCACCCCTCCACTTT. It yields the protein CASMRRSSYNSPLHF.

CDR3 in amino acids: CASSLYRGVRNQPQHF. In nucleotides, the CDR3 is TGTGCCAGCAGTTTATACAGGGGCGTTCGCAATCAGCCCCAGCATTTT. The chain carries TRBV28 and TRBJ1-5, with 7 bases matching TRBD1. V was clipped by 1 base and J by 2 bases; unmatched bases: 5. This CDR3 spans 16 amino acids. Per the germline V gene, CDR1 is MDHEN and CDR2 is SYDVKM. Full variable domain (outside the CDR3, taken from reference TRBV28 and TRBJ1-5): DVKVTQSSRYLVKRTGEKVFLECVQDMDHENMFWYRQDPGLGLRLIYFSYDVKMKEKGDIPEGYSVSREKKERFSLILESASTNQTSMYLCASSLYRGVRNQPQHFGDGTRLSIL.

V and J are TRBV6-5 and TRBJ2-3; 8 bases align to TRBD1. The CDR3 runs to 13 residues. CDR1 and CDR2 from the germline V gene are MNHEY and SVGAGI. The ends lost 6 bases at V and 12 bases at J; junction bases unmatched: 11. CDR3 DNA: TGTGCCAGCAGCCTGTCTGCGGACAGGGCTCAGTATTTT. Translated: CASSLSADRAQYF.

The V and J genes are TRBV3-1 (or the pseudogene TRBV3-2) and TRBJ2-3; the match to TRBD1 covers 8 bases. The CDR3 covers 15 residues. Germline V gene lookup returns CDR1 LGHDT and CDR2 YNNKEL (reference sequence). V gave up 2 bases and J gave up 6 bases; unmatched junction bases: 7. The DNA of the CDR3 is TGTGCCAGCAGCCAATCCTCAGGGGGCTGGGATACGCAGTATTTT. Translation gives CASSQSSGGWDTQYF.

The CDR3: CASRVVNLAKNIQYF. The CDR3, as DNA: TGTGCCAGCAGGGTTGTAAACTTAGCCAAAAACATTCAGTACTTC. V gene TRBV21-1 combines with J gene TRBJ2-4; TRBD2 is taken as the D call from the table, unchecked against the DNA. TRBV21-1 is reported as a pseudogene. CDR3 length equals 15 residues.

This sequence joins TRBV7-9 and TRBJ1-2, with 10 bases that match TRBD1. The trim removed 4 bases at V and 5 bases at J, leaving 1 base unmatched. This CDR3 is built from 13 residues. The V gene's germline CDR1 is SEHNR and CDR2 FQNEAQ (reference sequence). The CDR3 sequence is CASSSGQGYGYTF. CDR3 in DNA: TGTGCCAGCAGCTCGGGACAGGGGTATGGCTACACCTTC.

The V gene is TRBV10-2, the J gene TRBJ2-1; weak D call: TRBD2 (5 bases). CDR3 size: 10 residues. V was trimmed by 8 bases and J by 13 bases, leaving 12 bases between them. CDR1 and CDR2 from the germline V gene are WSHSY and SAAADI. The CDR3 region is CASGGGSQFF. The DNA for the CDR3 is TGCGCCAGCGGTGGCGGGTCCCAGTTCTTC.

The chain couples TRBV3-1 (or the pseudogene TRBV3-2) to TRBJ2-5, with a tentative D call TRBD1 (6 bases). The germline V gene encodes CDR1 LGHDT and CDR2 YNNKEL (reference sequence). This CDR3 comprises 14 residues. V gave up 3 bases and J gave up 4 bases, with 12 bases separating them. The CDR3 sequence is CASSHYRVGETQYF. The CDR3 DNA reads TGTGCCAGCAGCCACTACAGGGTGGGAGAGACCCAGTACTTC.

V and J are TRBV11-3 and TRBJ2-3; 11 bases match TRBD2. The CDR3 has 17 residues. With 5 bases clipped from V and 2 bases from J, the junction kept 9 bases outside the gene matches. Germline CDR1 reads SGHNT; CDR2 reads YENEEA. CDR3 in DNA: TGTGCCAGCAGCCCGGGCACTAGCGGGAGCCTCACAGATACGCAGTATTTT. It encodes CASSPGTSGSLTDTQYF. Full variable domain (rest looked up from reference TRBV11-3 and TRBJ2-3): EAGVVQSPRYKIIEKKQPVAFWCNPISGHNTLYWYLQNLGQGPELLIRYENEEAVDDSQLPKDRFSAERLKGVDSTLKIQPAELGDSAVYLCASSPGTSGSLTDTQYFGPGTRLTVL.

The chain is built from TRBV11-2 and TRBJ2-1, with TRBD1 identical over 7 bases. The CDR3 spans 15 residues. Germline V gives CDR1 SGHAT, CDR2 FQNNGV. With V trimmed by 6 bases and J by 4 bases, 9 bases remained unmatched. Here the CDR3 reads CASSRTGTVYNEQFF. As DNA, the CDR3 is TGTGCCAGCAGTCGGACCGGGACAGTATACAATGAGCAGTTCTTC. The variable domain in full, completed from reference TRBV11-2 and TRBJ2-1, reads EAGVAQSPRYKIIEKRQSVAFWCNPISGHATLYWYQQILGQGPKLLIQFQNNGVVDDSQLPKDRFSAERLKGVDSTLKIQPAKLEDSAVYLCASSRTGTVYNEQFFGPGTRLTVL.

This chain connects TRBV6-1 to TRBJ1-2; the match to TRBD1 covers 7 bases. Germline CDR1 is MNHNS and CDR2 is SASEGT. The CDR3 extends over 15 amino acids. After removal of 6 bases from V and 8 bases from J, the junction contained 15 bases not matched to a gene. CDR3 coding DNA: TGTGCCAGCAGCTCAGACAGGGCTCGGCTCGGGGGCTACACCTTC. It encodes CASSSDRARLGGYTF.

The table lists this clone with a count of one. This sequence joins TRBV7-9 and TRBJ2-1, with 11 bases fitting TRBD2. The CDR3 spans 15 residues. In germline, CDR1 is SEHNR, CDR2 FQNEAQ (reference sequence). J gave up 3 bases and V 5 bases, and 3 bases lay outside the gene matches. CDR3 sequence reads: CASSPGTSGYNEQFF. As DNA, the CDR3 is TGTGCCAGCAGCCCGGGGACTAGCGGCTACAATGAGCAGTTCTTC.

This chain connects TRBV6-1 to TRBJ2-2, with a possible D match to TRBD2 (5 bases). The germline V gene encodes CDR1 MNHNS and CDR2 SASEGT. This CDR3 spans 16 amino acids. The V gene lost 4 bases and the J gene lost 6 bases, with 18 bases spanning the gap. CDR3 region: CASSVEGLGIPGELFF. The CDR3 nucleotides read TGTGCCAGCAGTGTAGAGGGCCTAGGAATCCCCGGGGAGCTGTTTTTT.

This chain joins TRBV7-8 and TRBJ2-7; D possibly corresponds to TRBD2 (6 bases). Trimming pared 5 bases from V and 5 bases from J, leaving 13 bases between. This CDR3 region has 13 residues. The germline gives CDR1 SGHVS, CDR2 FQNEAQ. The CDR3 protein is CASSLGGADEQYV. The CDR3 nucleotides read TGTGCCAGCAGCCTCGGCGGGGCAGACGAGCAGTACGTC.

The V gene is TRBV19, the J gene TRBJ1-2, with a possible D match to TRBD1 (6 bases). The V and J ends lost 5 bases and 2 bases respectively, with 12 bases between them. Germline CDR1 is LNHDA and CDR2 is SQIVND (reference sequence). CDR3 length: 14 amino acids. The CDR3 coding sequence is TGTGCCAGTAGTCATAGAGGGGGAAACTATGGCTACACCTTC. Translating it yields CASSHRGGNYGYTF.

The CDR3 bases are TGCGCCAGCAGCCAAGAACTAGCGGGAGGTGCGGACACCGGGGAGCTGTTTTTT. Translated, it gives CASSQELAGGADTGELFF. The V and J genes are TRBV4-3 and TRBJ2-2; 12 bases match TRBD2. The length of the CDR3 is 18 residues. V dropped 0 bases and J dropped 3; count of bases not matched to a gene: 5. The germline gives CDR1 LGHNA, CDR2 YSLEER.